These T cell receptor beta chains were read from a single sample in a study of blood T cells in healthy people across ages. TCRdb processed the 5' RACE reads anew with MiXCR; each CDR3 protein has one entry. The sample consists of roughly 800,000 distinct CDR3 sequences, more than 45% of them appearing once. Sequenced material: blood. The receptor source for this set is a man in his thirties or forties in good health. The CDR3 runs from the conserved cysteine through the conserved F or W. A D gene is named only where the DNA matches it firmly. Only part of the rows carry a size: once, few, many, or a class if the clone is expanded.

V,D,J,size,DNA,CDR3
TRBV12-3/TRBV12-4,.,TRBJ1-3,.,TGTGCCAGCAGTTTGGCGGAAGGAAACACCATATATTTT,CASSLAEGNTIYF
TRBV30,.,TRBJ2-3,.,TGTGCCTGGAAACGGGGAAGCACCACAGATACGCAGTATTTT,CAWKRGSTTDTQYF
TRBV2,.,TRBJ1-2,few,TGTGCCAGCAGCCGGGGGGATATCTATGGCTACACCTTC,CASSRGDIYGYTF
TRBV6-6,.,TRBJ1-2,.,TGTGCCAGCACCATCCCCGGCACCAACTATGGCTACACCTTC,CASTIPGTNYGYTF
TRBV6-2/TRBV6-3,.,TRBJ2-3,.,TGTGCCAGCAGCCCCGCCGAGGGGATCACAGATACGCAGTATTTT,CASSPAEGITDTQYF
TRBV2,TRBD1,TRBJ1-5,few,TGTGCCAGCATGACAGGGGTAGATCAGCCCCAGCATTTT,CASMTGVDQPQHF
TRBV4-3,.,TRBJ2-3,.,TGCGCCAGCAGCCAAGAAGGGAGGCAGGCCCGGTTCGATACGCAGTATTTT,CASSQEGRQARFDTQYF
TRBV20-1,.,TRBJ2-1,.,TGCAGTGTACCGGGACTTAACCTTAATGAGCAGTTCTTC,CSVPGLNLNEQFF
TRBV4-3,.,TRBJ1-2,few,TGCGCCAGCAGCCAAGATCCCGGCAGAAACTATGGCTACACCTTC,CASSQDPGRNYGYTF
TRBV7-2,TRBD2,TRBJ2-1,.,TGTGCCAGCAGCTTAGTCTCTAGCGGGGGGTTAAGCTCCTACAATGAGCAGTTCTTC,CASSLVSSGGLSSYNEQFF
TRBV27,.,TRBJ1-6,.,TGTGCCAGCAGTGGCGGTTGGGATTCACCCCTCCACTTT,CASSGGWDSPLHF
TRBV4-3,.,TRBJ2-7,few,TGCGCCAGCAGCGCACGGACGGGCAGCTCCTACGAGCAGTACTTC,CASSARTGSSYEQYF
TRBV7-9,.,TRBJ2-7,.,TGTGCCAGCAGCGGGTACGGGGGATCCTACGAGCAGTACTTC,CASSGYGGSYEQYF
TRBV6-5,.,TRBJ1-5,few,TGTGCCAGCAGTTACCGGGAGGGGCCCCAGCATTTT,CASSYREGPQHF
TRBV28,.,TRBJ2-7,.,TGTGCCAGCACCGGGACATCCTACGAGCAGTACTTC,CASTGTSYEQYF
TRBV24-1,.,TRBJ2-1,.,TGTGCCACCAGTGGGTTAGCGGACAATGAGCAGTTCTTC,CATSGLADNEQFF
TRBV28,.,TRBJ2-1,many,TGTGCCAGCAGTTTAGGGCCGCCCTTAAGTGAGCAGTTCTTC,CASSLGPPLSEQFF
TRBV20-1,.,TRBJ1-6,.,TGCAGTGCTAGAGATTGGGGAGCCGGTTCACCCCTCCACTTT,CSARDWGAGSPLHF
TRBV7-9,.,TRBJ2-6,.,TGTGCCAGCAGCTTAGCGGGAGCTGGCAGGGGGGCCAACGTCCTGACTTTC,CASSLAGAGRGANVLTF
TRBV15,.,TRBJ2-6,once,TGTGCCACCAGCTGGGGCTCGGCTGGGGCCAACGTCCTGACTTTC,CATSWGSAGANVLTF
TRBV2,TRBD2,TRBJ2-1,.,TGTGCCAGCAAAGGGACTAGCGGGTGGGTTGAGCAGTTCTTC,CASKGTSGWVEQFF
TRBV7-6,TRBD2,TRBJ2-5,.,TGTGCCAGCAGCCGATCGGTGCGGGGGGAGACCCAGTACTTC,CASSRSVRGETQYF
TRBV7-3,TRBD1,TRBJ2-1,.,TGTGCCAGCAGCCCAAATTTCCCGGGACAGGGGGCGAATGAGCAGTTCTTC,CASSPNFPGQGANEQFF
TRBV29-1,.,TRBJ2-1,.,TGCAGCGTTGTTCGAGCGGACTCCTACAATGAGCAGTTCTTC,CSVVRADSYNEQFF
TRBV7-8,.,TRBJ2-3,.,TGTGCCAGCAGCTTAGTTCCCGGGGGTGAAGATACGCAGTATTTT,CASSLVPGGEDTQYF
TRBV9,.,TRBJ1-2,many,TGTGCCAGCAGCGTAGATTCAGGCGTCGGCGGCTACACCTTC,CASSVDSGVGGYTF
TRBV27,.,TRBJ2-3,.,TGTGCCAGCAGTTTATCTCTTGCGGGGGCCACAGATACGCAGTATTTT,CASSLSLAGATDTQYF
TRBV20-1,TRBD1,TRBJ2-7,.,TGCAGTGCTAAGAGACAGGGTGCTTCCTACGAGCAGTACTTC,CSAKRQGASYEQYF
TRBV20-1,.,TRBJ2-7,.,TGCAGTGCTAGAGAGGGGGCCTACGAGCAGTACTTC,CSAREGAYEQYF